The 20 T cell receptor beta chains below come from one sample, sequenced in a study of blood T cell repertoires in COVID-19. TCRdb's copy holds only in-frame clones and misses some; the assay was immunoSEQ multiplex PCR. This sample yields fewer than 350,000 clones, of which approximately 81% are seen a single time; around 3.2% belongs to the top ten. The specimen was peripheral blood. Source of these receptors: a woman aged 60-70 years with active or convalescent COVID-19.

V gene TRBV2 combines with J gene TRBJ2-2; 12 nucleotides match TRBD1. This CDR3 region has 15 residues. Germline trimming cut 5 bases from V and 7 bases from J; bases unmatched to any gene: 5. Germline values: CDR1 SNHLY, CDR2 FYNNEI. CDR3 sequence: CASSSGTGGFGELFF. The CDR3 bases are TGTGCCAGCAGTTCCGGGACAGGGGGCTTCGGGGAGCTGTTTTTT.

V usage is TRBV5-1 and J usage is TRBJ2-5, with D tentatively TRBD2 (6 bases). The CDR3 has 13 residues. The germline gives CDR1 SGHRS, CDR2 YFSETQ. The V end was cut by 9 bases, the J end by 3 bases, with 15 bases between. CDR3: CATRTGVEETQYF. The CDR3 DNA reads TGCGCCACCCGGACGGGGGTTGAAGAGACCCAGTACTTC.

The V call is TRBV29-1, the J call TRBJ2-1, with D unclear. The CDR3 spans 13 residues. V gave up 3 bases and J gave up 4 bases, with 10 bases separating them. Germline V gives CDR1 SQVTM, CDR2 ANQGSEA. The CDR3 DNA is TGCAGCGTTGAGCAGGTGTTGTACAATGAGCAGTTCTTC. It is translated as CSVEQVLYNEQFF.

V and J are TRBV6-5 and TRBJ1-1; D call uncertain. Germline V gene data show CDR1 as MNHEY and CDR2 as SVGAGI. Trimming left V 10 bases short and J 7 bases short, with 19 bases between. The length of the CDR3 is 13 residues. CDR3 DNA: TGTGCCATACTATCCCCCGTACGGTATGAAGCTTTCTTT. It encodes CAILSPVRYEAFF.

CDR3 coding DNA: TGCAGCGTTGAAGATTACGTGGGGGCCCTTGAAGCTTTCTTT. Its translation is CSVEDYVGALEAFF. V usage is TRBV29-1 and J usage is TRBJ1-1; TRBD1 is a possible D gene (6 bases). Germline-derived CDR1 and CDR2 are SQVTM and ANQGSEA. Trimming took 0 bases from V and 7 from J, leaving 15 bases between them. CDR3 size: 14 residues.

This chain connects TRBV5-4 to TRBJ1-2; no clear D. Germline CDR1 is SGHNT and CDR2 is YYREEE (reference sequence). The CDR3 length is 13 residues. V dropped 0 bases and J dropped 6 bases, with 9 bases sitting between them. The CDR3 sequence: CASSLAGVHGYTF. DNA for the CDR3: TGTGCCAGCAGCTTGGCCGGGGTTCATGGCTACACCTTC.

As DNA, the CDR3 is TGCGCCAGCAGCCGTGGACTAGCGGGGGGTAGCTCCTACAATGAGCAGTTCTTC. Translating gives CASSRGLAGGSSYNEQFF. V usage is TRBV4-3 and J usage is TRBJ2-1; 14 bases map to TRBD2. Germline V gives CDR1 LGHNA, CDR2 YSLEER. The CDR3 is made up of 18 amino acids. Unmatched junction bases numbered 5, after V lost 4 bases and J lost 0 bases.

V usage is TRBV14 and J usage is TRBJ1-1; the D is unclear. CDR3 size: 16 residues. Germline values: CDR1 SGHDN, CDR2 FVKESK. The V and J ends lost 3 bases and 4 bases respectively, with 18 bases between them. CDR3 DNA: TGTGCCAGCAGCCACTCAGCCCTCACTACGGGCACTGAAGCTTTCTTT. Encoded protein: CASSHSALTTGTEAFF. The full variable domain, completed using reference TRBV14 and TRBJ1-1, is EAGVTQFPSHSVIEKGQTVTLRCDPISGHDNLYWYRRVMGKEIKFLLHFVKESKQDESGMPNNRFLAERTGGTYSTLKVQPAELEDSGVYFCASSHSALTTGTEAFFGQGTRLTVV.

V usage is TRBV7-3 and J usage is TRBJ1-1, with 7 bases identical to TRBD1. Germline values: CDR1 SGHTA, CDR2 FQGTGA. The length of the CDR3 is 17 residues. V trimming: 0 bases; J trimming: 4 bases; junction bases outside the gene matches: 11. Here the CDR3 DNA reads TGTGCCAGCAGCTTAACGGCACAGGGGAGTAGGGGCACTGAAGCTTTCTTT. Protein: CASSLTAQGSRGTEAFF.

This chain uses TRBV9 with TRBJ2-5, with D unclear. With 0 bases removed from V and 0 bases from J, the gap between germline ends came to 9 bases. CDR1 is SGDLS, CDR2 YYNGEE, per germline. The CDR3 has 15 residues. This CDR3 reads CASSVGGSYQETQYF. In DNA, the CDR3 is TGTGCCAGCAGCGTAGGTGGCTCCTACCAAGAGACCCAGTACTTC. Full variable domain (rest looked up from reference TRBV9 and TRBJ2-5): DSGVTQTPKHLITATGQRVTLRCSPRSGDLSVYWYQQSLDQGLQFLIQYYNGEERAKGNILERFSAQQFPDLHSELNLSSLELGDSALYFCASSVGGSYQETQYFGPGTRLLVL.

The V gene is TRBV6-2 or TRBV6-3, the J gene TRBJ2-3; 8 bases align to TRBD2. This CDR3 comprises 15 residues. CDR1 and CDR2 (germline): MNHEY, SVGEGT. J gave up 9 bases and V 5 bases, and 13 bases lay outside the gene matches. Here the CDR3 DNA reads TGTGCCAGCAGTCAGACCCCGGGACTAGTGCAGACGCAGTATTTT. This codes for CASSQTPGLVQTQYF.

The chain combines TRBV18 with TRBJ1-4, with 9 bases that match TRBD1. The trim removed 1 base at V and 7 bases at J, leaving 7 bases unmatched. This CDR3 is 16 amino acids long. Germline CDR1 is KGHSH and CDR2 is LQKENI. The CDR3 DNA follows: TGTGCCAGCTCACCACAATCGGGACAGGGTGGTGAAAAACTGTTTTTT. It translates to CASSPQSGQGGEKLFF.

CDR3 protein: CASSPRRGDTEAFF. The CDR3 DNA follows: TGCGCCAGCAGCCCCCGGAGGGGAGACACTGAAGCTTTCTTT. The chain uses TRBV4-1 and TRBJ1-1, with TRBD1 as a possible D gene (5 bases). Germline-derived CDR1 and CDR2 are MGHRA and YSYEKL. The CDR3 is made up of 14 amino acids. Trimming took off 4 bases at V and 3 bases at J, with 12 bases between the two ends.

This chain connects TRBV6-2 or TRBV6-3 to TRBJ2-3, with D unresolved. CDR3 size: 15 residues. V was trimmed by 0 bases and J by 1 base, leaving 8 bases between them. In germline, CDR1 is MNHEY, CDR2 SVGEGT. This CDR3 is CASSYSSRGTDTQYF. The CDR3 nucleotides read TGTGCCAGCAGTTACTCTAGTCGGGGCACAGATACGCAGTATTTT.

The J gene is TRBJ2-3, the V gene TRBV3-1 (or the pseudogene TRBV3-2); 9 nucleotides align to TRBD2. Germline V gene sequence: CDR1 LGHDT, CDR2 YNNKEL (reference sequence). There are 17 residues in the CDR3. V shed 1 base and J 4 bases; nucleotides not matched to a gene: 9. CDR3 DNA: TGTGCCAGCAGCCAAGCACTTGCGGGGGGGGTTCCAGATACGCAGTATTTT. Its protein product is CASSQALAGGVPDTQYF.

The chain couples TRBV9 to TRBJ2-3, with TRBD1 identical over 7 bases. The CDR3 is 14 residues long. The trim removed 5 bases at V and 3 bases at J, leaving 6 bases unmatched. Germline V gene lookup returns CDR1 SGDLS and CDR2 YYNGEE. The CDR3 spells CASRGGAETDTQYF. The CDR3 DNA sequence: TGTGCCAGCAGAGGGGGCGCAGAGACAGATACGCAGTATTTT. Complete variable domain (other parts from reference TRBV9 and TRBJ2-3): DSGVTQTPKHLITATGQRVTLRCSPRSGDLSVYWYQQSLDQGLQFLIQYYNGEERAKGNILERFSAQQFPDLHSELNLSSLELGDSALYFCASRGGAETDTQYFGPGTRLTVL.

The chain is built from TRBV12-5 and TRBJ1-6; D perhaps matches TRBD1 (6 bases). Germline loops: CDR1 LGHNT, CDR2 FRNRAP. Deletions cut 1 base from V and 3 bases from J, with 22 bases between. The CDR3 covers 20 residues. The CDR3 spells CASGLAVGSKTGHYNSPLHF. DNA for the CDR3: TGTGCTAGTGGTTTGGCCGTTGGGTCCAAAACAGGGCACTATAATTCACCCCTCCACTTT.

This chain joins TRBV18 and TRBJ1-1; 8 bases fit TRBD1. Germline V gene data show CDR1 as KGHSH and CDR2 as LQKENI. The length of the CDR3 is 14 residues. V lost 5 bases, J lost 8 bases, and 10 bases stayed unmatched. The CDR3 is CASSSIPGQVEAFF. For the CDR3, the DNA is TGTGCCAGCTCATCGATTCCGGGACAGGTCGAAGCTTTCTTT.

This clone has only a few counts. The chain couples TRBV19 to TRBJ2-7; D perhaps matches TRBD2 (6 bases). This CDR3 has 14 amino acids. From germline, CDR1 is LNHDA and CDR2 SQIVND (reference sequence). The V and J ends lost 3 bases and 0 bases respectively, with 9 bases between them. CDR3 DNA sequence: TGTGCCAGTAGTATGGACTATAGCTCCTACGAGCAGTACTTC. Translating gives CASSMDYSSYEQYF. Combining the CDR3 with reference TRBV19 and TRBJ2-7 gives the whole variable domain DGGITQSPKYLFRKEGQNVTLSCEQNLNHDAMYWYRQDPGQGLRLIYYSQIVNDFQKGDIAEGYSVSREKKESFPLTVTSAQKNPTAFYLCASSMDYSSYEQYFGPGTRLTVT.

The chain carries TRBV18 and TRBJ2-1; 9 nucleotides line up with TRBD1. The CDR3 spans 16 residues. V lost 3 bases to trimming and J lost 4 bases; unmatched junction nucleotides: 7. Germline V CDR1 and CDR2: KGHSH, LQKENI. The chain's CDR3 is CASSPVRQGGYNEQFF. In DNA, the CDR3 is TGTGCCAGCTCACCCGTTCGACAGGGGGGGTACAATGAGCAGTTCTTC. Drawing the rest from reference TRBV18 and TRBJ2-1, the complete variable domain is NAGVMQNPRHLVRRRGQEARLRCSPMKGHSHVYWYRQLPEEGLKFMVYLQKENIIDESGMPKERFSAEFPKEGPSILRIQQVVRGDSAAYFCASSPVRQGGYNEQFFGPGTRLTVL.